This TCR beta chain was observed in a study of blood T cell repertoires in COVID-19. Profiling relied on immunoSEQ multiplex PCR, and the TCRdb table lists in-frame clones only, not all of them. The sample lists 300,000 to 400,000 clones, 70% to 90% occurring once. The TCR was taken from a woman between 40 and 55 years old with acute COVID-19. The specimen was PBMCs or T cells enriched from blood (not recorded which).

The CDR3 spells CASSASGRGWNTEAFF. DNA for the CDR3: TGTGCCAGCAGCGCCAGCGGGAGGGGCTGGAACACTGAAGCTTTCTTT. The gene calls are TRBV21-1 and TRBJ1-1. TRBV21-1 is designated a pseudogene. The CDR3 sequence is 16 residues long.